A single T cell receptor (beta chain) is shown here with its context. Its antigen is not known. Patients were ruled out by autoimmune disease history or systemic immunosuppression. The entry originates in a study of OX40 agonist ivuxolimab in advanced cancers. Study at large: An anti-OX40 (CD134) antibody with agonistic activity, ivuxolimab, was administered to patients. Patients were treated with intravenous ivuxolimab, dosed at 0.01 to 10 mg/kg and infused every 2 weeks.

This CDR3 has 13 amino acids. CDR1 and CDR2 (germline): SNHLY, FYNNEI. V was pared by 7 bases and J by 6 bases, with 12 bases between. Libraries were prepared by immunoSEQ multiplex PCR; TCRdb keeps only in-frame clonotypes and omits some of them. The sample has roughly 45,000 clones, around 86% seen once; the top ten hold about 35%. Study results and caveats: CD8+ T cells were the subset that, on average, had more expanded clones than CD4+.

The sequencing here drew on CD4+ or CD8+ T cells sorted from blood, taken in a trial of the OX40 agonist ivuxolimab. The V call is TRBV2, the J call TRBJ2-2; perhaps TRBD1 as D (6 bases). The receptor was isolated from an adult with an advanced solid tumor such as melanoma, head and neck, liver or kidney cancer. CDR3 sequence: CASTNRDAGELFF. The CDR3 coding sequence is TGTGCCAGCACGAACAGGGACGCCGGGGAGCTGTTTTTT.